The clone carrying this T cell receptor (beta chain) was picked up one time. Its target is not known. This sample was taken from a study of chemoradiotherapy in HPV16-positive cancers. Notes on the study in general: During treatment, candidate HPV-specific clones and E7-related motifs expanded in tumor.

The protocol was immunoSEQ multiplex PCR, while the TCRdb copy is restricted to in-frame clones and leaves out a portion. This sample has 12,000 or so clones, with 70% to 90% found just once. Germline V gives CDR1 LNHDA, CDR2 SQIVND (reference sequence). The CDR3 extends over 17 amino acids. Trimming took off 3 bases at V and 7 bases at J, with 22 bases between the two ends. Specimen: blood, collected from a patient who underwent chemoradiotherapy. V is TRBV19 and J is TRBJ2-1; D gene uncertain. This clonotype originated in a human donor with HPV-associated anogenital cancer. The CDR3 sequence: CASSIGRRTGERNEQFF. CDR3 DNA sequence: TGTGCCAGTAGTATTGGGCGGCGGACGGGTGAAAGGAATGAGCAGTTCTTC.